This T cell receptor (beta chain) emerged from a study of human T cells and chemical hapten exposure (dated by TCRdb to 2020 to 2022). In terms of the full investigation: For sensitization, 2% DPC in acetone was applied to a 2 cm by 2 cm area of upper inner arm skin. Patients additionally received weekly therapeutic DPC doses to the scalp throughout the roughly 25-week study period. Patch testing was performed on the upper back with Finn chambers containing 0.01% DPC, and the patch tests were scored after 6 days according to International Contact Dermatitis Research Group standards. Most of the patients in the cohort were female, and the cohort covered alopecia areata with under or over 50% scalp involvement, alopecia totalis and alopecia universalis. Libraries were pooled for sequencing, and per-sample TCR yields varied mainly because of small differences in library volumes within the pool. Peripheral blood TCR repertoire changes were tracked in vivo in alopecia patients during primary and secondary sensitization to the hapten diphenylcyclopropenone (DPC). Patient blood was sampled pre-sensitization (week 0) and at 2, 6 and about 24 weeks after DPC sensitization. Nearly 30 alopecia patients gave blood for TCR sequencing at one to four time points (pre-sensitization, 2, 6 and 24 weeks).

The time point label here, explained by the study, means: patch test 2, 6 weeks after DPC sensitization. The sample's treatment or condition label, decoded: therapeutic diphenylcyclopropenone sensitization with weekly scalp DPC. At every patch-test visit, the blood draw took place before the patch test was put on. To be eligible, patients had to be aged 18 to 70, diagnosed with alopecia and judged suitable for DPC therapy, while pregnant patients were excluded. Total RNA was isolated from unfractionated whole blood collected in Tempus Blood RNA tubes. Inclusive of the bounding cysteine and phenylalanine, the CDR3 is 13 residues long. Only CDR3 DNA is held: 39 bases, read in frame from base 1. V and J are trimmed by 6 bases and 0 bases, and the gene matches miss 3 bases of the junction. CDR1 SQVTM and CDR2 ANQGSEA were looked up in the germline V gene. Library preparation used RACE. For sequencing, a NextSeq 500 was employed. During library preparation, unique molecular identifiers were attached to individual cDNA molecules so that TCRs could be counted in a quantitative, reproducible way. Each blood RNA sample was used to sequence both TCR alpha and TCR beta chains. The paper's processing steps were these. Samples had a median of about 96,000 TCRs, with a range from 23,224 to 690,600. The Decombinator software suite was used to annotate the V, J and CDR3 of the TCR reads. To make PS versus PT1 abundance plots, every sample was subsampled to the same number of TCRs (28,000). Expanded TCRs were defined as absent before sensitization and observed at least eight times at the 2-week time point. The public reads were reanalyzed by TCRdb: fastp trimming at Q25, MiXCR alignment, in-frame beta chains only. A single entry per CDR3 protein holds the most common genes and DNA from its merged rows. The V and J calls come from TCRdb's annotation, not from the publication. Present in this sample are tens of thousands of distinct CDR3 sequences, 10% of which were seen just once. Of the sample, approximately 7% is held by the ten largest clones.

This clonotype came up a few times. The antigen it binds to is not known. No much larger clone is present one base from it, and per-base qualities are unavailable. General conclusions and limits of the study: Significantly more large CDR3 similarity clusters were formed by expanded TCRs than by pre-sensitization or healthy control sets, consistent with antigen-driven responses. After repeated subsampling, changes were observed in the strength of the expansion versus patch-test correlation and in the threshold at which the correlation became significant. DPC sensitization did not change the number of TCRs with a frequency above 1 in 1000, and there was no evidence of changes in global repertoire structure. A positive correlation was found between the number of PT1 expanded TCRs and patch test score, with significance reached at thresholds 8, 16 and 32 but not 4. Because every patient had alopecia, a presumed autoimmune disease, the patients' immune response might differ from that of healthy individuals.

This clonotype was sampled from a woman in her fifties or sixties with alopecia areata. Some clones in this sample may be carry-over from other donors' samples. The sequencing used whole blood, collected in connection with sensitization to the hapten diphenylcyclopropenone (DPC). The sequence is built from TRBV29-1 and TRBJ2-3, with 7 bases matching TRBD1. The CDR3 protein sequence reads: CSVRQGSTDTQYF. The DNA reads as follows: TGCAGCGTGAGACAGGGTAGCACAGATACGCAGTATTTT.